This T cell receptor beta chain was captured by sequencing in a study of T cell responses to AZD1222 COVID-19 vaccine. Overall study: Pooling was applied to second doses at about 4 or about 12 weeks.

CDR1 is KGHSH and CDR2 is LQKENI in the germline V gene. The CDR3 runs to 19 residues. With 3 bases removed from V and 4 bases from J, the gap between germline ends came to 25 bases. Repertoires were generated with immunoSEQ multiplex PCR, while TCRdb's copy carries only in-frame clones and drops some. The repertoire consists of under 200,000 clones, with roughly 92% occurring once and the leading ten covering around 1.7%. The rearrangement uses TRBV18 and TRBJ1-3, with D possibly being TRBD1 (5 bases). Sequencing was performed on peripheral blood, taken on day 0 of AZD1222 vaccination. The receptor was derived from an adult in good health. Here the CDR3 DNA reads TGTGCCAGCTCACCGAGGATAACAGGAGGAACGCTCTCCGGAAACACCATATATTTT. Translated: CASSPRITGGTLSGNTIYF.